The rows below give T cell receptor beta chains drawn from one sample of a study of blood T cell repertoires in COVID-19. Assay: immunoSEQ multiplex PCR; the TCRdb copy retains only in-frame clones and omits some. In the table there are 80,000 or so clones, around 84% of which are singletons. The sample consisted of peripheral blood. The receptors here all came from a woman between 65 and 79 years old with acute or convalescent COVID-19. The CDR3 runs from the conserved cysteine through the conserved F or W. D genes are given only for firm matches. Some rows have no size entry. The others give once, few or many, or a class for an expanded clone.

TRBJ1-3	TRBV4-1	few	-	TGCGCCAGCAGCCAAGATCGTCGGAGGAGCACCATATATTTT	CASSQDRRRSTIYF
TRBJ2-7	TRBV5-1	-	-	TGCGCCAGCAGCCCCGGGTCGAGGGTGCTCTACGAGCAGTACTTC	CASSPGSRVLYEQYF
TRBJ1-1	TRBV2	-	TRBD1	TGTGCCAGCAGTATACAGGGGGAGACTGAAGCTTTCTTT	CASSIQGETEAFF
TRBJ2-1	TRBV6-5	-	TRBD1	TGTGCCAGCAAGGGACAGAACAATGAGCAGTTCTTC	CASKGQNNEQFF
TRBJ1-4	TRBV7-2	-	TRBD1	TGTGCCAGCAGCGGGACAGTAGCTAATGAAAAACTGTTTTTT	CASSGTVANEKLFF
TRBJ1-6	TRBV6-5	-	-	TGTGCCAGCAGCTTCCAGAACCCACCCCTCCACTTT	CASSFQNPPLHF
TRBJ2-7	TRBV11-3	-	-	TGTGCCAGCAGCTTAGATCGCCTGAGCGAGCAGTACTTC	CASSLDRLSEQYF
TRBJ2-1	TRBV7-2	-	TRBD2	TGTGCCAGCAGAGCAGCGGCGGGAGGCGAAAATGAGCAGTTCTTC	CASRAAAGGENEQFF
TRBJ2-4	TRBV2	-	-	TGTGCCAGCAGTGGACAGGCCAAAAACATTCAGTACTTC	CASSGQAKNIQYF
TRBJ2-7	TRBV6-5	-	-	TGTGCCAGCAGAAGAGGACACGTTAGCTCCTACGAGCAGTACTTC	CASRRGHVSSYEQYF
TRBJ2-7	TRBV10-3	-	-	TGTGCCATCACTGAGGGAGACCCACCCTACGAGCAGTACTTC	CAITEGDPPYEQYF
TRBJ2-5	TRBV18	once	TRBD2	TGTGCCAGCACCCTACTAGCGGCCTACCAAGAGACCCAGTACTTC	CASTLLAAYQETQYF
TRBJ2-3	TRBV7-6	-	TRBD1	TGTGCCAGCAGCGCCCCGGGACAGGGCGCAGATACGCAGTATTTT	CASSAPGQGADTQYF
TRBJ2-2	TRBV19	-	TRBD1	TGTGCCAGTAGTCCATGGACAGGGGTGAACACCGGGGAGCTGTTTTTT	CASSPWTGVNTGELFF
TRBJ2-7	TRBV5-6	few	-	TGTGCCAGCAGCTTGGGCGGCGAGCAGTACTTC	CASSLGGEQYF
TRBJ1-5	TRBV2	-	-	TGTGCCAGCAGTGAAGGGTCGGTTCAGCCCCAGCATTTT	CASSEGSVQPQHF
TRBJ1-1	TRBV18	-	TRBD1	TGTGCCAGCTCACAGAGGACAGGGGAGGGCACTGAAGCTTTCTTT	CASSQRTGEGTEAFF
TRBJ2-1	TRBV25-1	-	TRBD1	TGTGCCAGCGGCACCGGGACAGTATACAATGAGCAGTTCTTC	CASGTGTVYNEQFF
TRBJ2-7	TRBV15	-	-	TGTGCCACCAGCAAGGGGTCAGGGTCCCTTTACGAGCAGTACTTC	CATSKGSGSLYEQYF
TRBJ1-6	TRBV3-1/TRBV3-2	-	TRBD1	TGTGCCAGCAGCCCAAACAGGGGAAGGAATTCACCCCTCCACTTT	CASSPNRGRNSPLHF
TRBJ2-5	TRBV5-4	-	-	TGTGCCAGCAGCTTCGGGGGGCGGCTTCAAGAGACCCAGTACTTC	CASSFGGRLQETQYF
TRBJ2-2	TRBV7-2	-	-	TGTGCCAGCAGCTTAGGGGACTCCTCCTTTGAGGAGCTGTTTTTT	CASSLGDSSFEELFF
TRBJ1-1	TRBV6-5	few	-	TGTGCCAGCAGTTACACAGAAAACACTGAAGCTTTCTTT	CASSYTENTEAFF
TRBJ2-6	TRBV5-1	-	-	TGCGCCAGCAGCTTGGACACAGGGTCTGGGGCCAACGTCCTGACTTTC	CASSLDTGSGANVLTF
TRBJ2-7	TRBV18	-	-	TGTGCCAGCTCACCCCCGGCAGGGGTCTACGAGCAGTACTTC	CASSPPAGVYEQYF
TRBJ2-6	TRBV24-1	-	TRBD1	TGTGCCACCAGCTCCGGGACAGGGGGCGGTGGGGCCAACGTCCTGACTTTC	CATSSGTGGGGANVLTF
TRBJ2-3	TRBV5-6	-	TRBD1	TGTGCCAGCAGCTACGGGACAGGGGATTTCACAGATACGCAGTATTTT	CASSYGTGDFTDTQYF
TRBJ1-5	TRBV7-2	few	TRBD1	TGTGCCAGCAGTTGGAAGACAGGGGAGGGTCAGCCCCAGCATTTT	CASSWKTGEGQPQHF
TRBJ2-7	TRBV28	-	-	TGTGCCAGCAGCCCCTTCGGAACGGGAACGTCCTACGAGCAGTACTTC	CASSPFGTGTSYEQYF
TRBJ1-5	TRBV4-1	-	-	TGCGCCAGCAGCCAAGAGGGGGGGGGAAATCAGCCCCAGCATTTT	CASSQEGGGNQPQHF
TRBJ2-1	TRBV7-9	-	-	TGTGCCAGCAGCTTAGCTCTCCTCCACCGAGGACACTACAATGAGCAGTTCTTC	CASSLALLHRGHYNEQFF
TRBJ2-1	TRBV29-1	-	-	TGCAGCGCCAATCCCCACAATGAGCAGTTCTTC	CSANPHNEQFF